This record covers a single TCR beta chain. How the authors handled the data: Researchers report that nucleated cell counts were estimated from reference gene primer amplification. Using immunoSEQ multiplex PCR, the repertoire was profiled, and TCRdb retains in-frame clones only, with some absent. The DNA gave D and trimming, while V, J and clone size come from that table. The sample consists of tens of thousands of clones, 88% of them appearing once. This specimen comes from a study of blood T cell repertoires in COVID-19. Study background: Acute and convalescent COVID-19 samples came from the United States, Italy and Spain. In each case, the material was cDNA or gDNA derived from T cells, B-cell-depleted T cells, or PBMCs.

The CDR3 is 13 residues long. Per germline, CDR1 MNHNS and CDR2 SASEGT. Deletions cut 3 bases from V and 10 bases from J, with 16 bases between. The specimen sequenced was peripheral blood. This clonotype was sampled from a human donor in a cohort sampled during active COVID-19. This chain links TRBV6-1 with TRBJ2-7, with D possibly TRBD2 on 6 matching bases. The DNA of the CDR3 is TGTGCCAGCAGTGACCTAGTGCCGGGACTCCAGTACTTC. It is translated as CASSDLVPGLQYF.